The TCR beta chain under discussion was sequenced for a study of T cell changes during pregnancy in multiple sclerosis. Trimming left V 4 bases short and J 4 bases short, with 10 bases between. Germline-derived CDR1 and CDR2 are SGHVS and FQNEAQ. This CDR3 is 14 amino acids long. The protocol was immunoSEQ multiplex PCR, while the TCRdb copy is restricted to in-frame clones and leaves out a portion. The sample shows roughly 110,000 clones, approximately 90% of them seen only once. The genes are TRBV7-8 and TRBJ2-2, with D possibly matching TRBD2 (6 bases). The sample consisted of peripheral blood, taken in the third trimester of pregnancy. The TCR sequence derives from a female donor in good health, enrolled as a control in a pregnancy study. Written as DNA, the CDR3 is TGTGCCAGCAGCTGGGGGGTAGTCACCGGGGAGCTGTTTTTT. This encodes CASSWGVVTGELFF.